Below, one T cell receptor (beta chain) is given with its context. Its ends do not fully match the called genes, so a read error is possible. The entry originates in a study of blood T cell repertoires in COVID-19. Across the study: From the United States, Italy and Spain came samples of acute and convalescent COVID-19. PBMCs, B-cell-depleted T cells, or T cells provided the cDNA or gDNA that made up the material.

The authors' processing: Amplification of reference gene primers provided the estimated nucleated cell counts. Only in-frame clones appear in the TCRdb table, and some are missing; sequencing was by immunoSEQ multiplex PCR. Clonal size and the V and J genes are those of that table, whereas D and trimming came from the DNA. The sample holds approximately 21,000 clones; 73% are singletons and the top ten take 20%. The CDR3 is 11 amino acids. CDR1 and CDR2 from the germline V gene are SSHAT and FNYEAQ (reference sequence). Material: peripheral blood. The chain carries TRBV7-7 and TRBJ1-2; D is unclear. The sequence was collected from a human donor in a cohort sampled during active or convalescent COVID-19. CDR3 DNA: TGTGCTAGCAGCTTGGAGAATGGCTACACCTTC. Its protein product is CASSLENGYTF.